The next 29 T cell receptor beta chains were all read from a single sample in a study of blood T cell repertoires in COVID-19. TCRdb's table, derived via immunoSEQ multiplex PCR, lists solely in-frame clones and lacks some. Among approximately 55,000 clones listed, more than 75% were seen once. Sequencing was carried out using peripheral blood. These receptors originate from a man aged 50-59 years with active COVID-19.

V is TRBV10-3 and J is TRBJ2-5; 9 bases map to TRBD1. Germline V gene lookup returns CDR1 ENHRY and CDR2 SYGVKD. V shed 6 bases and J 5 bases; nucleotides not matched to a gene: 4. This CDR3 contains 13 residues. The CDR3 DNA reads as TGTGCCATCAGCGGACAGGGGACGGAGACCCAGTACTTC. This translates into CAISGQGTETQYF.

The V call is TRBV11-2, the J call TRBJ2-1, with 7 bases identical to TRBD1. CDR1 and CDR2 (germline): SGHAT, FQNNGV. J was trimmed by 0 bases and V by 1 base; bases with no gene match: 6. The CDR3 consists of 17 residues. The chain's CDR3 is CASSLASKGASYNEQFF. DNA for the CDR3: TGTGCCAGCAGCTTAGCCAGTAAGGGGGCCTCCTACAATGAGCAGTTCTTC.

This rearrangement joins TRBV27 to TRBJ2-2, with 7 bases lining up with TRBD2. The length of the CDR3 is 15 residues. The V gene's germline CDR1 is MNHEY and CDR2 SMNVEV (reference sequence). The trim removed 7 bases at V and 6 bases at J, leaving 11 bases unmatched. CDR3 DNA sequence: TGTGCCAGCACTCCGGACCGGCGGGGGTCCGGGGAGCTGTTTTTT. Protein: CASTPDRRGSGELFF.

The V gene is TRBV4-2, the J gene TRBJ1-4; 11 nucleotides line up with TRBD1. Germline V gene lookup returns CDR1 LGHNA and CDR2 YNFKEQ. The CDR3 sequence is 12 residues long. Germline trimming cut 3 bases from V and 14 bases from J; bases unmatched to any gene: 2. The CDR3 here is CASSQGTGGLFF. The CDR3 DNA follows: TGTGCCAGCAGCCAGGGGACAGGGGGGCTGTTTTTT.

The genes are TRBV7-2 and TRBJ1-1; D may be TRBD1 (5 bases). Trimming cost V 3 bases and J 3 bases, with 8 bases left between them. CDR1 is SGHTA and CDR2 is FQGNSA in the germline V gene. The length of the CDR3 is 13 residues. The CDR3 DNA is TGTGCCAGCAGCTTCAGGGTAGACACTGAAGCTTTCTTT. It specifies CASSFRVDTEAFF.

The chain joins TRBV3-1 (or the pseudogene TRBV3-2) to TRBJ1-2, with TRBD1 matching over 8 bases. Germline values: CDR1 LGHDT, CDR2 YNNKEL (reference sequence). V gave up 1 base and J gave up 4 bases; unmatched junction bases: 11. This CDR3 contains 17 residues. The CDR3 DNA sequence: TGTGCCAGCAGCCAAGGAGGGACAGGTCCGATAGGCTATGGCTACACCTTC. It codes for CASSQGGTGPIGYGYTF.

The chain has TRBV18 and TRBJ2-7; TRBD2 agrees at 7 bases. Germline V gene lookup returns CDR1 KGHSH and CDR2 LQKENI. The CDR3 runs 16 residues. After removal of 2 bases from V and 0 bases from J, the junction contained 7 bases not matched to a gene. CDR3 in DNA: TGTGCCAGCTCACCAGGAGCGGGGCAAAGCTCCTACGAGCAGTACTTC. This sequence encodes CASSPGAGQSSYEQYF.

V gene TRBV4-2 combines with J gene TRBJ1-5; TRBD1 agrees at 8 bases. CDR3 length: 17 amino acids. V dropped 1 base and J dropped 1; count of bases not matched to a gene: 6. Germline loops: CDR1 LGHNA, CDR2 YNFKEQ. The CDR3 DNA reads TGTGCCAGCAGCCAAGCTCAGGGGGCCAGGAGCAATCAGCCCCAGCATTTT. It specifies CASSQAQGARSNQPQHF.

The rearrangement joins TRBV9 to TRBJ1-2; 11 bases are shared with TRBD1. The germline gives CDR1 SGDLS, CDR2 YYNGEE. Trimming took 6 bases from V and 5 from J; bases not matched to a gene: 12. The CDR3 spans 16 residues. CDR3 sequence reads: CASTPDRGQDGYGYTF. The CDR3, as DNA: TGTGCCAGCACCCCGGACAGGGGGCAAGATGGGTATGGCTACACCTTC.

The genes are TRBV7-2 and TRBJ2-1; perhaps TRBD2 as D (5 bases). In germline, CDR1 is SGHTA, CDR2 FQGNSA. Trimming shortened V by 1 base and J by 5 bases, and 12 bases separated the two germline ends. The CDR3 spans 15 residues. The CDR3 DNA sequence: TGTGCCAGCAGCTTAGAACCTAGCCGACACAATGAGCAGTTCTTC. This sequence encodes CASSLEPSRHNEQFF.

The CDR3 reads CASSPNRGSNEKLFF. The CDR3 DNA reads TGTGCCAGTAGTCCGAACAGGGGAAGCAATGAAAAACTGTTTTTT. V gene TRBV19 combines with J gene TRBJ1-4, with 7 bases matching TRBD1. With V trimmed by 5 bases and J by 5 bases, 8 bases remained unmatched. CDR1 and CDR2 (germline): LNHDA, SQIVND (reference sequence). The CDR3 loop spans 15 amino acids.

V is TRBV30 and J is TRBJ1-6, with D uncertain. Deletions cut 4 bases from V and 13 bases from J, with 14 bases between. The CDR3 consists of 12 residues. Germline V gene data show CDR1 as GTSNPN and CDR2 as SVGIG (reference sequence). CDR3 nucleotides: TGTGCCTGGATGCTCGGGATACCTCCCCTCCACTTT. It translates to CAWMLGIPPLHF.

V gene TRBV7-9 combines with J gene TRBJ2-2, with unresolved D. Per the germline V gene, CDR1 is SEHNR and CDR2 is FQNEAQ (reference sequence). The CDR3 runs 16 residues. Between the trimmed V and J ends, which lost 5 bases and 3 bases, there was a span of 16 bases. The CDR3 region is CASSPRSPTDTGELFF. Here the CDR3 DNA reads TGTGCCAGCAGCCCGCGATCCCCTACGGACACCGGGGAGCTGTTTTTT.

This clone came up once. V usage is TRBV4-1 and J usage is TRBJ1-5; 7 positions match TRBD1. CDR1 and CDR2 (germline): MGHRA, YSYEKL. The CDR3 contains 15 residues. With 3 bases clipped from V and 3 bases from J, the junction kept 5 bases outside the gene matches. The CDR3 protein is CASSHEGQVNQPQHF. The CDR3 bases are TGCGCCAGCAGCCACGAAGGACAGGTCAATCAGCCCCAGCATTTT.

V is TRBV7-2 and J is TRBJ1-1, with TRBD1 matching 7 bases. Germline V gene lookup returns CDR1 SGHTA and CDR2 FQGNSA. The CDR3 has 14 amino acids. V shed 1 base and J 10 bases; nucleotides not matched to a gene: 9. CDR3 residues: CASSLGDSRLGAFF. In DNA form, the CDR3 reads TGTGCCAGCAGCTTAGGGGACAGCAGGCTCGGAGCTTTCTTT.

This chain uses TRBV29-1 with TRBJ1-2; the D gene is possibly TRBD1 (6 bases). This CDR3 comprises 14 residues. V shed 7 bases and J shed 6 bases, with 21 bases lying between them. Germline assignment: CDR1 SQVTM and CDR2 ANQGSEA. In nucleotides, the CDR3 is TGCAGCGCAGGTTACAGGGTAGAGGAGAATGGCTACACCTTC. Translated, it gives CSAGYRVEENGYTF.

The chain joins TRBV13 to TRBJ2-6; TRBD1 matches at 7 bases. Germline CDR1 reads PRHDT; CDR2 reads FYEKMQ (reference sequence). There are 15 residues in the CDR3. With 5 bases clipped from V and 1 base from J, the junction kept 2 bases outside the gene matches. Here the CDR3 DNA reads TGTGCCAGCAGCGCACAGGGGTCTGGGGCCAACGTCCTGACTTTC. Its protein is CASSAQGSGANVLTF.

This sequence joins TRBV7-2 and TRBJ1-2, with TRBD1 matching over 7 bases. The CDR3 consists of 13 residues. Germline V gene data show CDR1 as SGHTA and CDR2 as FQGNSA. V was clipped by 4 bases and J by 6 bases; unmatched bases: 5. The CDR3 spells CASSSTGYNGYTF. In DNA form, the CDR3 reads TGTGCCAGCAGCTCGACAGGGTACAATGGCTACACCTTC. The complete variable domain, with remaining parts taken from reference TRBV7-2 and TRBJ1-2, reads GAGVSQSPSNKVTEKGKDVELRCDPISGHTALYWYRQSLGQGLEFLIYFQGNSAPDKSGLPSDRFSAERTGGSVSTLTIQRTQQEDSAVYLCASSSTGYNGYTFGSGTRLTVV.

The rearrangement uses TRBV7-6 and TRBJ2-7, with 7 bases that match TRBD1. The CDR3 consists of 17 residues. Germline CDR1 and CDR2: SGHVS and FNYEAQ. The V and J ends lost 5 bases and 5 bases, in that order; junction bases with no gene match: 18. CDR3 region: CASSAPRDRENQDEQYF. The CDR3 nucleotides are TGTGCCAGCAGCGCCCCCCGCGACAGGGAAAATCAGGACGAGCAGTACTTC.

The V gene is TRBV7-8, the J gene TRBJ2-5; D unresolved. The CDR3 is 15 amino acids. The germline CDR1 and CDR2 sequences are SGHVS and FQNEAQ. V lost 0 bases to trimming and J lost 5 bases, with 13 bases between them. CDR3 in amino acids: CASSLARRFGETQYF. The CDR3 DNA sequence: TGTGCCAGCAGCTTAGCGCGGCGGTTTGGGGAGACCCAGTACTTC.

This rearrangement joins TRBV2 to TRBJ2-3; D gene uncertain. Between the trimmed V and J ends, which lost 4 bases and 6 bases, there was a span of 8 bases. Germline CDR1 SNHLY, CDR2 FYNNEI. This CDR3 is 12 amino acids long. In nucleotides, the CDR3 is TGTGCCAGCAGTGCAAACGGGGATACGCAGTATTTT. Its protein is CASSANGDTQYF.

The CDR3 region is CASSLAVKGGTDTQYF. CDR3 bases: TGTGCCAGCAGCTTAGCCGTGAAGGGGGGCACAGATACGCAGTATTTT. The chain is built from TRBV7-2 and TRBJ2-3; the D gene is possibly TRBD1 (6 bases). The CDR3 length is 16 residues. Germline V gene lookup returns CDR1 SGHTA and CDR2 FQGNSA. V lost 0 bases and J lost 1, with 11 bases in between.

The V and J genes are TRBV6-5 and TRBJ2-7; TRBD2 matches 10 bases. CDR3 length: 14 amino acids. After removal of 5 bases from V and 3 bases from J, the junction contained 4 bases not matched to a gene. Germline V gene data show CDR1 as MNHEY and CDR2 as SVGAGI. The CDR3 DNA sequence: TGTGCCAGCAGTCTAGCGGGGGTCGGCTACGAGCAGTACTTC. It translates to CASSLAGVGYEQYF.

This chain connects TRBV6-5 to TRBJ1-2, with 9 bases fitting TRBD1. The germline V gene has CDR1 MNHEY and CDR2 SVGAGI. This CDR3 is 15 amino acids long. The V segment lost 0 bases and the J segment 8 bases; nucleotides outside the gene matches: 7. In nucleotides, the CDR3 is TGTGCCAGCAGTTACTCGACAAGGACAGGGGAGGGCTACACCTTC. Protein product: CASSYSTRTGEGYTF.

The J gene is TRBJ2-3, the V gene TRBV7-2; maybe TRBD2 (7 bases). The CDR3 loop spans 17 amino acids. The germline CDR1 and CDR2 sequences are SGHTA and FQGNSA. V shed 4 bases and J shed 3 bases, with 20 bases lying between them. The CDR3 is CASSYRGGSDLTDTQYF. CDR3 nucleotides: TGTGCCAGCAGCTATAGGGGGGGTAGCGATTTAACAGATACGCAGTATTTT. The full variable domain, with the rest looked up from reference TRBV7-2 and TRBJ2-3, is GAGVSQSPSNKVTEKGKDVELRCDPISGHTALYWYRQSLGQGLEFLIYFQGNSAPDKSGLPSDRFSAERTGGSVSTLTIQRTQQEDSAVYLCASSYRGGSDLTDTQYFGPGTRLTVL.

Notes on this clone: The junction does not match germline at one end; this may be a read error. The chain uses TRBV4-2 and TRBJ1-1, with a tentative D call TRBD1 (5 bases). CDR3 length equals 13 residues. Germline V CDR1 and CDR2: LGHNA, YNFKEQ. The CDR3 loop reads CASSQGGGDAEDF. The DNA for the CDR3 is TGTGCCAGCAGCCAGGGGGGAGGGGACGCCGAAGACTTT.

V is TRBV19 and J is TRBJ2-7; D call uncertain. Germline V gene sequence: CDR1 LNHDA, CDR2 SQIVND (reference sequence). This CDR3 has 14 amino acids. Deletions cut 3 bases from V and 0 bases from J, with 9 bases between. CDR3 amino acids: CASSIRRSSYEQYF. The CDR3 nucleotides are TGTGCCAGTAGTATCCGACGGAGCTCCTACGAGCAGTACTTC.

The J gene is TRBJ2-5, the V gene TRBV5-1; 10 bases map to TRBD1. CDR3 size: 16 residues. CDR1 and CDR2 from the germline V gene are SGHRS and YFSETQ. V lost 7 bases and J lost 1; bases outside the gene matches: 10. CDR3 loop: CASSIGGQGIQETQYF. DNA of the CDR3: TGCGCCAGCTCTATTGGGGGACAGGGGATCCAAGAGACCCAGTACTTC.

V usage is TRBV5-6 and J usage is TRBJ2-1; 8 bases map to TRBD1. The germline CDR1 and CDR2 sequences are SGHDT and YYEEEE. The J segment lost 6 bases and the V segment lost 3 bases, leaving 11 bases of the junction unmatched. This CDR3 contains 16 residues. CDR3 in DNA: TGTGCCAGCAGCTGGACGGACAGGGACGCCGGCAATGAGCAGTTCTTC. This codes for CASSWTDRDAGNEQFF.